This entry features one T cell receptor beta chain sequence. No antigen is known for it. CDR3 length: 14 residues. V lost 0 bases, J lost 7 bases, and 2 bases stayed unmatched. This specimen belongs to a study of T cells in Graves' hyperthyroidism and ophthalmopathy. The CDR3 regions of TCR beta were amplified from RNA transcripts. In the first-round RT-PCR of the TCR CDR3, the HTBI primer set was used. TCRdb itself ran the multiplex PCR reads through MiXCR, one entry per CDR3 protein. The sample records 600,000 to 650,000 distinct CDR3 sequences, around 20% being singletons. Study-wide findings and caveats: The model made its ophthalmopathy prediction, and onset followed a median about 6.8 months later. In the analysis, a 13 V-J model separated ophthalmopathy from stable hyperthyroidism.

Disease lasting under 3 months, a NOSPECS grade of at least 4, and a Clinical Activity Score of at least 3 were features of the ophthalmopathy patients. Each 10 ml fresh peripheral blood draw supplied the PBMCs. Sequenced material: blood. This sequence joins TRBV12-3 or TRBV12-4 and TRBJ1-2, with TRBD1 matching over 10 bases. The TCR comes from a man aged 25 to 40 with Graves' ophthalmopathy. The CDR3 bases are TGTGCCAGCAGTTTAGCGGGGACAGGGGCTGGCTACACCTTC. It is translated as CASSLAGTGAGYTF.